Listed below are T cell receptor beta chains from one sample, sequenced in a study of T cell responses to AZD1222 COVID-19 vaccine. TCRdb keeps only in-frame clones here, not all; method: immunoSEQ multiplex PCR. The sample includes some 150,000 clones, around 84% of them seen just once. The sample was peripheral blood, taken 28 days after the second AZD1222 dose. These receptors were collected from an adult who received the AZD1222 COVID-19 vaccine. Each CDR3 is given with its conserved first and last residue. Each record gives: clone size, V gene, J gene, D gene, CDR3 protein, CDR3 DNA. D genes are given only for firm matches. Expanded clones get a size class; other rows say once, few or many, or leave the size out.

clone_size: -; v_call: TRBV14; j_call: TRBJ1-2; d_call: -; cdr3_aa: CASSQIEGWGYGYTF; cdr3_nt: TGTGCCAGCAGCCAAATTGAGGGATGGGGCTATGGCTACACCTTC
clone_size: -; v_call: TRBV6-1; j_call: TRBJ2-1; d_call: -; cdr3_aa: CASSEMGLNEQFF; cdr3_nt: TGTGCCAGCAGTGAGATGGGGTTGAATGAGCAGTTCTTC
clone_size: -; v_call: TRBV21-1; j_call: TRBJ2-1; d_call: -; cdr3_aa: CASRGDYSYNEQFF; cdr3_nt: TGTGCCAGCAGGGGAGACTACTCCTACAATGAGCAGTTCTTC
clone_size: -; v_call: TRBV3-1/TRBV3-2; j_call: TRBJ1-2; d_call: -; cdr3_aa: CASEDLQGNGYTF; cdr3_nt: TGTGCCAGCGAGGATCTACAGGGTAATGGCTACACCTTC
clone_size: -; v_call: TRBV19; j_call: TRBJ1-1; d_call: -; cdr3_aa: CASSIRPNTEAFF; cdr3_nt: TGTGCCAGTAGTATTAGGCCGAACACTGAAGCTTTCTTT
clone_size: -; v_call: TRBV5-1; j_call: TRBJ2-1; d_call: TRBD2; cdr3_aa: CASRPGGESYNEQFF; cdr3_nt: TGCGCCAGCAGACCCGGGGGGGAATCCTACAATGAGCAGTTCTTC
clone_size: -; v_call: TRBV18; j_call: TRBJ1-1; d_call: -; cdr3_aa: CASSPLRGETEAFF; cdr3_nt: TGTGCCAGCTCTCCGCTAAGGGGGGAGACTGAAGCTTTCTTT
clone_size: few; v_call: TRBV19; j_call: TRBJ2-7; d_call: TRBD1; cdr3_aa: CASHTGTGGAYEQYF; cdr3_nt: TGTGCCAGCCATACTGGGACAGGGGGCGCCTACGAGCAGTACTTC
clone_size: -; v_call: TRBV9; j_call: TRBJ2-3; d_call: -; cdr3_aa: CASRGTDTQYF; cdr3_nt: TGTGCCAGCAGAGGCACAGATACGCAGTATTTT
clone_size: -; v_call: TRBV5-1; j_call: TRBJ2-5; d_call: -; cdr3_aa: CASSLDSQETQYF; cdr3_nt: TGCGCCAGCAGCTTGGACAGCCAAGAGACCCAGTACTTC
clone_size: -; v_call: TRBV5-1; j_call: TRBJ2-7; d_call: -; cdr3_aa: CASSLARDNYEQYF; cdr3_nt: TGCGCCAGCAGCTTGGCCCGGGACAACTACGAGCAGTACTTC
clone_size: once; v_call: TRBV21-1; j_call: TRBJ2-7; d_call: -; cdr3_aa: CAIREVFEQYF; cdr3_nt: TGTGCCATTCGGGAGGTCTTCGAGCAGTACTTC
clone_size: -; v_call: TRBV6-1; j_call: TRBJ2-7; d_call: -; cdr3_aa: CASSEVVGAFDEQYF; cdr3_nt: TGTGCCAGCAGTGAAGTGGTAGGGGCGTTCGACGAGCAGTACTTC
clone_size: -; v_call: TRBV7-9; j_call: TRBJ2-7; d_call: -; cdr3_aa: CASSPRVAYTYEQYF; cdr3_nt: TGTGCCAGCAGCCCCCGAGTAGCTTACACCTACGAGCAGTACTTC
clone_size: -; v_call: TRBV10-3; j_call: TRBJ2-1; d_call: -; cdr3_aa: CAISESGLGPYNEQFF; cdr3_nt: TGTGCCATCAGTGAGTCGGGATTGGGGCCTTACAATGAGCAGTTCTTC
clone_size: -; v_call: TRBV19; j_call: TRBJ1-5; d_call: TRBD1; cdr3_aa: CATTDRVPQPQHF; cdr3_nt: TGTGCCACCACAGACAGGGTCCCACAGCCCCAGCATTTT
clone_size: once; v_call: TRBV9; j_call: TRBJ2-2; d_call: -; cdr3_aa: CASSGYYTGELFF; cdr3_nt: TGTGCCAGCAGCGGATATTACACCGGGGAGCTGTTTTTT
clone_size: -; v_call: TRBV5-4; j_call: TRBJ1-2; d_call: -; cdr3_aa: CASSLAGGVSYGYTF; cdr3_nt: TGTGCCAGCAGCTTGGCGGGCGGGGTCAGCTATGGCTACACCTTC
clone_size: -; v_call: TRBV6-5; j_call: TRBJ1-1; d_call: -; cdr3_aa: CASSYSIEAPRVEAFF; cdr3_nt: TGTGCCAGCAGTTACTCGATCGAGGCCCCGAGAGTTGAAGCTTTCTTT
clone_size: -; v_call: TRBV28; j_call: TRBJ1-2; d_call: TRBD1; cdr3_aa: CASSSPGTGTNYGYTF; cdr3_nt: TGTGCCAGCAGTTCTCCCGGGACAGGGACCAACTATGGCTACACCTTC
clone_size: -; v_call: TRBV19; j_call: TRBJ1-2; d_call: -; cdr3_aa: CANRPTRQLYYGYTF; cdr3_nt: TGTGCCAACCGCCCAACCCGACAGCTTTACTATGGCTACACCTTC
clone_size: -; v_call: TRBV11-3; j_call: TRBJ2-3; d_call: -; cdr3_aa: CASSPGLRDLGDTDTQYF; cdr3_nt: TGTGCCAGCAGCCCCGGGCTCCGGGACCTAGGGGACACAGATACGCAGTATTTT
clone_size: -; v_call: TRBV4-1; j_call: TRBJ2-1; d_call: -; cdr3_aa: CASSQGWAGDRHNEQFF; cdr3_nt: TGCGCCAGCAGCCAAGGGTGGGCGGGGGACAGACACAATGAGCAGTTCTTC
clone_size: -; v_call: TRBV6-1; j_call: TRBJ1-2; d_call: -; cdr3_aa: CASSEDPQGRYGYTF; cdr3_nt: TGTGCCAGCAGTGAAGACCCACAGGGTCGATACGGCTACACCTTC
clone_size: -; v_call: TRBV18; j_call: TRBJ1-6; d_call: -; cdr3_aa: CASSEAGTAHNSPLHF; cdr3_nt: TGTGCCAGCTCAGAAGCCGGGACTGCGCATAATTCACCCCTCCACTTT
clone_size: -; v_call: TRBV29-1; j_call: TRBJ1-2; d_call: -; cdr3_aa: CSLGTDYGYTF; cdr3_nt: TGCAGCCTCGGGACGGACTATGGCTACACCTTC
clone_size: once; v_call: TRBV5-5; j_call: TRBJ1-1; d_call: -; cdr3_aa: CASRNTPQVPEAFF; cdr3_nt: TGTGCCAGCAGAAACACCCCGCAGGTCCCCGAAGCTTTCTTT
clone_size: -; v_call: TRBV10-3; j_call: TRBJ1-5; d_call: -; cdr3_aa: CAPHGVLGNSNQPQHF; cdr3_nt: TGTGCCCCCCACGGAGTTCTGGGGAATAGCAATCAGCCCCAGCATTTT
clone_size: -; v_call: TRBV5-1; j_call: TRBJ2-7; d_call: -; cdr3_aa: CASSAQGNEQYF; cdr3_nt: TGCGCCAGCAGCGCCCAGGGAAACGAGCAGTACTTC
clone_size: -; v_call: TRBV18; j_call: TRBJ1-4; d_call: -; cdr3_aa: CASSPQVEKLFF; cdr3_nt: TGTGCCAGCTCACCCCAGGTCGAAAAACTGTTTTTT
clone_size: -; v_call: TRBV18; j_call: TRBJ2-5; d_call: -; cdr3_aa: CASSPQAAGTLGETQYF; cdr3_nt: TGTGCCAGCTCACCACAGGCCGCGGGAACCCTCGGAGAGACCCAGTACTTC
clone_size: -; v_call: TRBV10-3; j_call: TRBJ2-3; d_call: -; cdr3_aa: CAISLLAKGADTQYF; cdr3_nt: TGTGCCATCAGTTTACTAGCGAAGGGGGCAGATACGCAGTATTTT
clone_size: -; v_call: TRBV27; j_call: TRBJ2-5; d_call: -; cdr3_aa: CASSSLSQETQYF; cdr3_nt: TGTGCCAGCAGTTCGCTAAGCCAAGAGACCCAGTACTTC
clone_size: -; v_call: TRBV6-5; j_call: TRBJ1-3; d_call: -; cdr3_aa: CASIEYRDSGNTIYF; cdr3_nt: TGTGCCAGCATCGAATATAGGGACTCTGGAAACACCATATATTTT
clone_size: -; v_call: TRBV5-6; j_call: TRBJ2-4; d_call: TRBD1; cdr3_aa: CASSYRGLAKNIQYF; cdr3_nt: TGTGCCAGCAGCTACAGGGGGCTAGCCAAAAACATTCAGTACTTC
clone_size: -; v_call: TRBV19; j_call: TRBJ1-5; d_call: -; cdr3_aa: CASRTENLGQPQHF; cdr3_nt: TGTGCCAGTAGGACAGAGAATCTAGGTCAGCCCCAGCATTTT
clone_size: few; v_call: TRBV11-2; j_call: TRBJ2-3; d_call: -; cdr3_aa: CASSLGKGSLYTDTQYF; cdr3_nt: TGTGCCAGCAGCTTAGGGAAGGGTAGCCTCTACACAGATACGCAGTATTTT
clone_size: -; v_call: TRBV11-1; j_call: TRBJ1-3; d_call: TRBD1; cdr3_aa: CASSSGQSYGNTIYF; cdr3_nt: TGTGCCAGCAGCTCGGGACAGAGCTATGGAAACACCATATATTTT
clone_size: -; v_call: TRBV9; j_call: TRBJ2-1; d_call: -; cdr3_aa: CASSALDWQGDEQFF; cdr3_nt: TGTGCCAGCAGCGCTCTGGACTGGCAGGGAGATGAGCAGTTCTTC
clone_size: -; v_call: TRBV2; j_call: TRBJ1-2; d_call: -; cdr3_aa: CASRSGATGGYTF; cdr3_nt: TGTGCCAGCAGGTCAGGGGCCACGGGAGGCTACACCTTC